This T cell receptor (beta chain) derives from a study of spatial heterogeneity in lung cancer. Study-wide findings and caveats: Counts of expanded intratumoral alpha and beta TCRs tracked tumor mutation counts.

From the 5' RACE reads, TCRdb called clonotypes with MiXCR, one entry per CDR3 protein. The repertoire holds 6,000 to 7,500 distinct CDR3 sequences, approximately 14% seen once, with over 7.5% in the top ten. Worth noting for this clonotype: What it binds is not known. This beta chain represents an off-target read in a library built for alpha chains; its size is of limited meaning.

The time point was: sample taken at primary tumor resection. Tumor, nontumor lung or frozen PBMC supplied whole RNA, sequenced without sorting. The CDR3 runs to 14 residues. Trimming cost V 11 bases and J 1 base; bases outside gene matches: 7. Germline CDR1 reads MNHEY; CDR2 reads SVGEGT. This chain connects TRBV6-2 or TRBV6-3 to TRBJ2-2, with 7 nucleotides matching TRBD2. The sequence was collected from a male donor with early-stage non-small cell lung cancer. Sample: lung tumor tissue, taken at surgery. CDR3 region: CAASWTRNTGELFF. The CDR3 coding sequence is TGTGCCGCCTCCTGGACTAGGAACACCGGGGAGCTGTTTTTT.